These 32 T cell receptor beta chains were all obtained from the same sample, sequenced in a study of cytomegalovirus exposure and HLA in healthy donors. The PCR used 60 Vbeta and 13 Jbeta primers. Produced via immunoSEQ multiplex PCR; TCRdb's table is partial and in-frame only. Among hundreds of thousands of clones listed, around 80% were seen once. The sequenced sample was PBMCs. Source of these receptors: a male donor in good health and CMV-seronegative.

This clone is a singleton in its sample. This chain joins TRBV15 and TRBJ1-5; TRBD1 agrees at 7 bases. CDR1 is LNHNV and CDR2 is YYDKDF in the germline V gene (reference sequence). After removal of 0 bases from V and 6 bases from J, the junction contained 5 bases not matched to a gene. This CDR3 is 15 amino acids long. The chain's CDR3 is CATSRDRGGLQPQHF. The CDR3 DNA is TGTGCCACCAGCAGAGATCGAGGGGGCCTTCAGCCCCAGCATTTT. Drawing the rest from reference TRBV15 and TRBJ1-5, the complete variable domain is DAMVIQNPRYQVTQFGKPVTLSCSQTLNHNVMYWYQQKSSQAPKLLFHYYDKDFNNEADTPDNFQSRRPNTSFCFLDIRSPGLGDTAMYLCATSRDRGGLQPQHFGDGTRLSIL.

The V gene is TRBV28, the J gene TRBJ1-2; perhaps TRBD1 as D (5 bases). In germline, CDR1 is MDHEN, CDR2 SYDVKM. This CDR3 contains 16 residues. V gave up 6 bases and J gave up 2 bases, with 19 bases separating them. CDR3 sequence reads: CASSTGRTVVNYGYTF. The DNA for the CDR3 is TGTGCCAGCAGCACAGGTAGAACAGTCGTAAACTATGGCTACACCTTC.

This clone was recorded once. The genes are TRBV29-1 and TRBJ1-1, with D possibly being TRBD1 (6 bases). The CDR3 is 11 amino acids. Trimming removed 6 bases at V and 4 bases at J, with 9 bases between. CDR1 is SQVTM and CDR2 is ANQGSEA in the germline V gene. Written as DNA, the CDR3 is TGCAGCGTAAGGGGGGGCACTGAAGCTTTCTTT. It translates to CSVRGGTEAFF.

The chain recombines TRBV25-1 with TRBJ2-5, with D possibly matching TRBD2 (5 bases). CDR3 length: 13 amino acids. V was clipped by 1 base and J by 11 bases, with 14 bases between them. Germline CDR1 and CDR2: MGHDK and SYGVNS. CDR3 sequence (DNA): TGTGCCAGCAGTGAATTTCGAACGGGGAAGCAGTACTTC. Protein product: CASSEFRTGKQYF.

This rearrangement joins TRBV28 to TRBJ1-2; TRBD1 agrees at 8 bases. J was trimmed by 4 bases and V by 7 bases; bases with no gene match: 8. The CDR3 sequence is 14 residues long. From germline, CDR1 is MDHEN and CDR2 SYDVKM. The CDR3 nucleotides read TGTGCCAGCAACCAACAGGGGGGAGTCTATGGCTACACCTTC. This codes for CASNQQGGVYGYTF.

This clone was counted only a few times. The chain is built from TRBV7-3 and TRBJ2-1, with D tentatively TRBD1 (6 bases). V lost 2 bases to trimming and J lost 9 bases, with 8 bases between them. CDR3 size: 12 residues. The germline V gene encodes CDR1 SGHTA and CDR2 FQGTGA. CDR3 protein: CASSLGGTEQFF. CDR3 in DNA: TGTGCCAGCAGCTTAGGGGGCACTGAGCAGTTCTTC.

For this clone: Germline and junction disagree at one end, which may indicate a read error. The rearrangement links TRBV30 to TRBJ2-7; 13 positions match TRBD2. CDR1 GTSNPN and CDR2 SVGIG come from the germline V gene (reference sequence). This CDR3 region has 18 residues. The CDR3 DNA is TGTGCCTGGAGTCACCTAAACCCACTAGCGGGAGGGCCCCTGGAGCGGTACTTC. Its protein is CAWSHLNPLAGGPLERYF. Complete variable domain (other parts from reference TRBV30 and TRBJ2-7): SQTIHQWPATLVQPVGSPLSLECTVEGTSNPNLYWYRQAAGRGLQLLFYSVGIGQISSEVPQNLSASRPQDRQFILSSKKLLLSDSGFYLCAWSHLNPLAGGPLERYFGPGTRLTVT.

In this sample, this clone turned up once. V and J are TRBV6-5 and TRBJ1-3; TRBD1 agrees at 8 bases. The CDR3 consists of 15 residues. Germline CDR1 is MNHEY and CDR2 is SVGAGI. V was clipped by 2 bases and J by 2 bases; unmatched bases: 2. CDR3 nucleotide sequence: TGTGCCAGCAGTTACGGACAGGGACCTGGAAACACCATATATTTT. Translation gives CASSYGQGPGNTIYF.

This sequence joins TRBV5-1 and TRBJ2-5, with a weak D call TRBD2 (6 bases). The DNA matches TRBJ2-7 better at its end, which makes the J call doubtful. Germline V gives CDR1 SGHRS, CDR2 YFSETQ. CDR3 length: 13 residues. The CDR3 coding sequence is TGCGCCAGCAGCTTTGTGAGGAGGGACGAGCAGTACTTC. Its translation is CASSFVRRDEQYF.

The chain has TRBV27 and TRBJ2-3, with 7 bases lining up with TRBD1. The CDR3 loop spans 15 amino acids. The V and J ends lost 4 bases and 6 bases, in that order; junction bases with no gene match: 10. From germline, CDR1 is MNHEY and CDR2 SMNVEV (reference sequence). The CDR3 coding sequence is TGTGCCAGCAGTTCTCGTGACAGGGCCATGGATACGCAGTATTTT. Translating gives CASSSRDRAMDTQYF.

The genes are TRBV29-1 and TRBJ1-2, with no clear D. In germline, CDR1 is SQVTM, CDR2 ANQGSEA. V lost 1 base and J 8 bases, leaving 8 bases between the germline ends. This CDR3 is 11 amino acids long. CDR3 sequence reads: CSVEGEQGYTF. The DNA of the CDR3 is TGCAGCGTTGAAGGGGAGCAGGGCTACACCTTC. Variable domain in full (rest from reference TRBV29-1 and TRBJ1-2): SAVISQKPSRDICQRGTSLTIQCQVDSQVTMMFWYRQQPGQSLTLIATANQGSEATYESGFVIDKFPISRPNLTFSTLTVSNMSPEDSSIYLCSVEGEQGYTFGSGTRLTVV.

The chain joins TRBV6-5 to TRBJ2-1; D may be TRBD1 (5 bases). The V end lost 6 bases, the J end lost 5 bases, and 14 bases lay between the germline ends. Per germline, CDR1 MNHEY and CDR2 SVGAGI. This CDR3 has 14 residues. This chain's CDR3 is CASSDSKPHNEQFF. The CDR3 coding sequence is TGTGCCAGCAGCGACAGTAAACCCCACAATGAGCAGTTCTTC.

The V call is TRBV11-2, the J call TRBJ2-7; weak D call: TRBD2 (5 bases). Deletions cut 1 base from V and 7 bases from J, with 14 bases between. Germline CDR1 is SGHAT and CDR2 is FQNNGV. The CDR3 covers 14 residues. This chain's CDR3 is CASSLGPGTMEQYF. In nucleotides, the CDR3 is TGTGCCAGCAGCTTAGGCCCGGGAACAATGGAGCAGTACTTC.

The J gene is TRBJ1-2, the V gene TRBV9; D is unresolved. Deletions cut 0 bases from V and 1 base from J, with 4 bases between. There are 13 residues in the CDR3. CDR1 and CDR2 (germline): SGDLS, YYNGEE. CDR3 coding DNA: TGTGCCAGCAGCGTAGACTTTAACTATGGCTACACCTTC. Amino acid sequence: CASSVDFNYGYTF.

This clone has only a few counts. The chain joins TRBV7-9 to TRBJ1-3, with D possibly TRBD1 on 6 matching bases. Germline CDR1 SEHNR, CDR2 FQNEAQ (reference sequence). V dropped 5 bases and J dropped 0 bases, with 14 bases sitting between them. CDR3 length equals 16 residues. The chain's CDR3 is CASSLWTEHSGNTIYF. For the CDR3, the DNA is TGTGCCAGCAGCCTGTGGACAGAACACTCTGGAAACACCATATATTTT. The whole variable domain, filled in from reference TRBV7-9 and TRBJ1-3, reads DTGVSQNPRHKITKRGQNVTFRCDPISEHNRLYWYRQTLGQGPEFLTYFQNEAQLEKSRLLSDRFSAERPKGSFSTLEIQRTEQGDSAMYLCASSLWTEHSGNTIYFGEGSWLTVV.

This clone was counted once. The rearrangement links TRBV6-6 to TRBJ2-7, with 8 positions matching TRBD2. The germline V gene has CDR1 MNHNY and CDR2 SVGAGI (reference sequence). V shed 4 bases, J shed 2 bases, and the junction held 4 bases outside the gene matches. The CDR3 sequence is 14 residues long. The CDR3: CASSCSAGAYEQYF. The DNA for the CDR3 is TGTGCCAGCAGTTGCTCAGCGGGAGCCTACGAGCAGTACTTC.

The chain recombines TRBV9 with TRBJ2-7; 9 bases fit TRBD1. V lost 4 bases to trimming and J lost 3 bases; unmatched junction nucleotides: 5. This CDR3 is built from 14 residues. The germline CDR1 and CDR2 sequences are SGDLS and YYNGEE. CDR3 sequence (DNA): TGTGCCAGCAGCCCCGGGACAGGGTACTACGAGCAGTACTTC. Protein sequence: CASSPGTGYYEQYF.

V and J are TRBV9 and TRBJ1-4; D not resolved. The CDR3 spans 14 residues. V dropped 1 base and J dropped 6 bases, with 10 bases sitting between them. The V gene's germline CDR1 is SGDLS and CDR2 YYNGEE. The CDR3 nucleotides read TGTGCCAGCAGCGTATCGGCCGGGGATGAAAAACTGTTTTTT. Its protein is CASSVSAGDEKLFF. The variable domain in full, with the rest retrieved from reference TRBV9 and TRBJ1-4, is DSGVTQTPKHLITATGQRVTLRCSPRSGDLSVYWYQQSLDQGLQFLIQYYNGEERAKGNILERFSAQQFPDLHSELNLSSLELGDSALYFCASSVSAGDEKLFFGSGTQLSVL.

The V call is TRBV9, the J call TRBJ2-7, with a weak D call TRBD1 (5 bases). The CDR3 spans 15 residues. V dropped 3 bases and J dropped 5 bases, with 18 bases sitting between them. Germline V CDR1 and CDR2: SGDLS, YYNGEE. The CDR3, as DNA: TGTGCCAGCAGCGCCGAAACAGGCCTTCTCGACGAGCAGTACTTC. Translated, it gives CASSAETGLLDEQYF. Combining the CDR3 with reference TRBV9 and TRBJ2-7 gives the whole variable domain DSGVTQTPKHLITATGQRVTLRCSPRSGDLSVYWYQQSLDQGLQFLIQYYNGEERAKGNILERFSAQQFPDLHSELNLSSLELGDSALYFCASSAETGLLDEQYFGPGTRLTVT.

This clone has a handful of counts. The CDR3 region is CASSLFGEGRKNIQYF. The CDR3, as DNA: TGTGCCAGCAGTTTATTCGGGGAGGGACGCAAAAACATTCAGTACTTC. The chain uses TRBV28 and TRBJ2-4; 7 nucleotides agree with TRBD2. Trimming took 1 base from V and 3 from J; bases not matched to a gene: 6. The V gene's germline CDR1 is MDHEN and CDR2 SYDVKM. CDR3 size: 16 residues.

The genes are TRBV28 and TRBJ2-7, with 9 bases fitting TRBD1. CDR1 is MDHEN and CDR2 is SYDVKM in the germline V gene. J was trimmed by 6 bases and V by 3 bases; bases with no gene match: 9. The CDR3 is made up of 15 amino acids. CDR3 sequence (DNA): TGTGCCAGCAGTTTCCCCGGGACAGGGAGGGGCGAGCAGTACTTC. This encodes CASSFPGTGRGEQYF.

The rearrangement links TRBV29-1 to TRBJ1-1; D uncertain. Trimming pared 6 bases from V and 2 bases from J, leaving 7 bases between. The CDR3 contains 11 residues. Germline V gene lookup returns CDR1 SQVTM and CDR2 ANQGSEA. The CDR3 DNA sequence: TGCAGCGTGCGAGCAAACACTGAAGCTTTCTTT. Amino acid sequence: CSVRANTEAFF. Filled out from reference TRBV29-1 and TRBJ1-1, the complete variable domain reads SAVISQKPSRDICQRGTSLTIQCQVDSQVTMMFWYRQQPGQSLTLIATANQGSEATYESGFVIDKFPISRPNLTFSTLTVSNMSPEDSSIYLCSVRANTEAFFGQGTRLTVV.

This chain connects TRBV27 to TRBJ2-3, with TRBD1 as a possible D gene (5 bases). Germline CDR1 reads MNHEY; CDR2 reads SMNVEV (reference sequence). Between the trimmed V and J ends, which lost 6 bases and 4 bases, there was a span of 17 bases. The CDR3 consists of 15 residues. CDR3 DNA: TGTGCCAGCAGGTTAATGTCCAGGGTGGCAGATACGCAGTATTTT. Protein sequence: CASRLMSRVADTQYF.

J is TRBJ2-5 and V is TRBV9, with TRBD2 matching 8 bases. Germline-derived CDR1 and CDR2 are SGDLS and YYNGEE. J gave up 2 bases and V 3 bases, and 9 bases lay outside the gene matches. CDR3 length: 16 amino acids. The CDR3 nucleotides are TGTGCCAGCAGCGACGCACCGGGACTAGGTCAAGAGACCCAGTACTTC. It specifies CASSDAPGLGQETQYF.

This CDR3 is CASSNGQGTKNIQYF. The CDR3, as DNA: TGTGCCAGCAGTAATGGGCAGGGGACCAAAAACATTCAGTACTTC. The V gene is TRBV11-3, the J gene TRBJ2-4, with D maybe TRBD1 (6 bases). Per the germline V gene, CDR1 is SGHNT and CDR2 is YENEEA. There are 15 residues in the CDR3. Trimming removed 6 bases at V and 2 bases at J, with 14 bases between.

This chain joins TRBV9 and TRBJ1-5; D is unresolved. The V and J ends lost 4 bases and 2 bases respectively, with 10 bases between them. Germline V gene data show CDR1 as SGDLS and CDR2 as YYNGEE. CDR3 size: 14 residues. The CDR3 DNA is TGTGCCAGCAGCAAGTGGGCACGCAATCAGCCCCAGCATTTT. Protein: CASSKWARNQPQHF.

The chain recombines TRBV20-1 with TRBJ2-1; 8 bases map to TRBD1. The germline gives CDR1 DFQATT, CDR2 SNEGSKA (reference sequence). CDR3 length: 11 residues. Germline trimming cut 6 bases from V and 8 bases from J; bases unmatched to any gene: 3. CDR3 bases: TGCAGTGCGGACAGGGTTGATGAGCAGTTCTTC. Protein: CSADRVDEQFF.

The chain is built from TRBV28 and TRBJ2-7; D perhaps matches TRBD2 (5 bases). Germline V gives CDR1 MDHEN, CDR2 SYDVKM. Trimming cost V 7 bases and J 2 bases, with 15 bases left between them. The CDR3 length is 14 residues. The DNA for the CDR3 is TGTGCCAGCATCTCCCGATGGGGAGCCTACGAGCAGTACTTC. This translates into CASISRWGAYEQYF.

The chain is built from TRBV25-1 and TRBJ2-5; 11 positions agree with TRBD1. V shed 6 bases, J shed 4 bases, and the junction held 10 bases outside the gene matches. Germline-derived CDR1 and CDR2 are MGHDK and SYGVNS. CDR3 length: 16 residues. In DNA, the CDR3 is TGTGCCAGCAGCGACCTGGGACAGGGGGTGCCAGAGACCCAGTACTTC. This translates into CASSDLGQGVPETQYF.

This clone was seen only once. This chain joins TRBV28 and TRBJ2-7; D unclear. The germline V gene has CDR1 MDHEN and CDR2 SYDVKM. Trimming removed 3 bases from V and 6 bases from J, with 3 bases in between. The length of the CDR3 is 10 residues. The CDR3 protein is CASSLREQYF. For the CDR3, the DNA is TGTGCCAGCAGTTTGCGCGAGCAGTACTTC.

This clone was found a few times. This chain uses TRBV25-1 with TRBJ1-3; TRBD1 matches at 8 bases. The length of the CDR3 is 15 residues. J was trimmed by 2 bases and V by 2 bases; bases with no gene match: 2. Looked up from germline, CDR1 is MGHDK and CDR2 is SYGVNS. CDR3 coding DNA: TGTGCCAGCAGTGAACTGGACAGGGCTGGAAACACCATATATTTT. As protein: CASSELDRAGNTIYF.

The chain is built from TRBV10-2 and TRBJ2-1, with D possibly TRBD2 on 5 matching bases. The CDR3 contains 16 residues. Germline V gene data show CDR1 as WSHSY and CDR2 as SAAADI. The V gene lost 2 bases and the J gene lost 2 bases, with 13 bases spanning the gap. This CDR3 is CASSERGRGPYNEQFF. The CDR3 DNA is TGCGCCAGCAGTGAGCGTGGGCGCGGGCCCTACAATGAGCAGTTCTTC.